The sample holds many counts of the clone carrying this TCR beta chain. The data stem from a study of blood T cells in healthy people across ages. Combining a sample-barcoded 5' primer with a J-beta primer mix, a second PCR ran for roughly 7 to 12 cycles. MiXCR was run by TCRdb on the 5' RACE reads, yielding one entry per CDR3 protein. The top ten clones hold roughly 10% of a sample with 750,000 to 1,000,000 distinct CDR3 sequences, almost 30% of them seen once. These sequences were also reported in another study, on T cells of mothers and their children.

Sequenced: blood. This TCR was recovered from a middle-aged woman in good health.

The CDR3 sequence is CSVDGGSQFF. CDR3 nucleotide sequence: TGCAGCGTTGACGGAGGGTCCCAGTTCTTC. The chain has TRBV29-1 and TRBJ2-1, with D possibly matching TRBD2 (6 bases). Germline-derived CDR1 and CDR2 are SQVTM and ANQGSEA. CDR3 length equals 10 residues. V was cut by 3 bases and J by 13 bases, with 10 bases left in between.